Shown below are 2 T cell receptor beta chains from a single sample sequenced in a study of early T cells in non-severe SARS-CoV-2 infection. A single record per CDR3 protein comes from TCRdb applying MiXCR to the 5' RACE reads. The sample lists 23,000 or so distinct CDR3 sequences, about 5.3% occurring once. The specimen was whole blood. Source of these receptors: an adult who was a healthcare worker with PCR-confirmed SARS-CoV-2 infection or an uninfected control (not recorded which).

The chain links TRBV10-3 to TRBJ1-1; 9 bases agree with TRBD1. Losses at the gene ends were 10 bases for V and 2 bases for J; bases not matched to a gene: 8. The CDR3 consists of 14 residues. Germline CDR1 is ENHRY and CDR2 is SYGVKD. Here the CDR3 reads CATRGTGINTEAFF. In DNA, the CDR3 is TGTGCCACCCGGGGGACAGGGATAAACACTGAAGCTTTCTTT.

The sample holds many counts of this clonotype. V gene TRBV28 combines with J gene TRBJ2-7; a possible D gene is TRBD2 (6 bases). Germline V CDR1 and CDR2: MDHEN, SYDVKM. The CDR3 contains 14 residues. Between the trimmed V and J ends, which lost 5 bases and 0 bases, there was a span of 11 bases. The CDR3 DNA follows: TGTGCCAGCAGTATGGCGGGAAACTCCTACGAGCAGTACTTC. Its protein is CASSMAGNSYEQYF.